Listed here are 4 T cell receptor beta chains from one sample, sequenced in a study of blood T cell repertoires in COVID-19. TCRdb keeps only in-frame clones here, not all; method: immunoSEQ multiplex PCR. The sample yields roughly 50,000 clones, around 78% seen once. Input material: peripheral blood. The receptors here all came from a human donor with active or convalescent COVID-19. The donor label of this sample is uncertain.

This clone was picked up one time. The chain couples TRBV2 to TRBJ2-3; 7 bases are shared with TRBD1. V was pared by 4 bases and J by 0 bases, with 7 bases of the junction left unmatched. Per germline, CDR1 SNHLY and CDR2 FYNNEI. The CDR3 is 16 residues long. The CDR3 DNA follows: TGTGCCAGCAGTGCAGAACAGGGGCTTAGCACAGATACGCAGTATTTT. Translation gives CASSAEQGLSTDTQYF.

This clone was detected only a few times. This rearrangement joins TRBV3-1 (or the pseudogene TRBV3-2) to TRBJ2-3, with 10 bases matching TRBD1. The ends lost 6 bases at V and 4 bases at J; junction bases unmatched: 10. CDR1 is LGHDT, CDR2 YNNKEL, per germline (reference sequence). This CDR3 has 16 amino acids. In DNA, the CDR3 is TGTGCCAGCAGGGCCCACCCGGGACAGGGGCCAGATACGCAGTATTTT. This translates into CASRAHPGQGPDTQYF.

The genes are TRBV10-3 and TRBJ2-3, with unresolved D. The V end was cut by 6 bases, the J end by 2 bases, with 6 bases between. There are 12 residues in the CDR3. Germline V gene lookup returns CDR1 ENHRY and CDR2 SYGVKD. The CDR3 sequence is CAISSFTDTQYF. For the CDR3, the DNA is TGTGCCATCAGCAGTTTCACAGATACGCAGTATTTT.

The rearrangement uses TRBV7-2 and TRBJ2-4; D not certain. V dropped 2 bases and J dropped 6 bases, with 11 bases sitting between them. There are 14 residues in the CDR3. Germline CDR1 is SGHTA and CDR2 is FQGNSA. CDR3 coding DNA: TGTGCCAGCAGCTTAAGCTACGGCGGAAACATTCAGTACTTC. It codes for CASSLSYGGNIQYF.